The 26 T cell receptor beta chains listed next were all sequenced from one sample in a study of CD8 T cells in ankylosing spondylitis (dated by TCRdb to about 2017). The library was generated by 5' RACE. The instrument given in TCRdb is Illumina HiSeq 2500. TCRdb applied fastp at Q25 and MiXCR to the public reads, then kept only in-frame beta chains. One record per CDR3 amino acid sequence lists the most common genes and DNA. This sample holds 350,000 to 550,000 distinct CDR3 sequences; approximately 26% were observed only once. The ten most abundant clones make up about 0.89% of the sample. What these receptors recognize is not known. Results and caveats for the whole study, not just this receptor: A TCR beta motif made up of several highly homologous amino acid variants appeared to be characteristic of blood from ankylosing spondylitis patients.

Sequencing input: blood, either unsorted or a sorted T cell fraction (not recorded which). The source is a male donor with ankylosing spondylitis.

The chain uses TRBV20-1 and TRBJ1-5, with 9 bases identical to TRBD1. Trimming took 7 bases from V and 0 from J; bases not matched to a gene: 13. In germline, CDR1 is DFQATT, CDR2 SNEGSKA (reference sequence). The CDR3 spans 17 residues. Written as DNA, the CDR3 is TGCAGTGTCGGGACAGGGAGTTCGGGCTTTAGCAATCAGCCCCAGCATTTT. Translation: CSVGTGSSGFSNQPQHF.

This clonotype was picked up a small number of times. The chain links TRBV19 to TRBJ1-2; D might be TRBD1 (6 bases). V was cut by 6 bases and J by 0 bases, with 14 bases left in between. Germline values: CDR1 LNHDA, CDR2 SQIVND (reference sequence). CDR3 length: 15 amino acids. The CDR3 DNA reads as TGTGCCAGTAGACCGGGACACGGGACTAACTATGGCTACACCTTC. As protein: CASRPGHGTNYGYTF.

V is TRBV5-1 and J is TRBJ2-5, with no clear D. The germline V gene has CDR1 SGHRS and CDR2 YFSETQ. This CDR3 contains 12 residues. V lost 7 bases to trimming and J lost 4 bases, with 11 bases between them. As DNA, the CDR3 is TGCGCCAGCTTTGACATTGGAGAGACCCAGTACTTC. Amino acid sequence: CASFDIGETQYF.

The chain links TRBV5-1 to TRBJ1-4; D perhaps matches TRBD1 (5 bases). The CDR3 has 15 amino acids. The germline gives CDR1 SGHRS, CDR2 YFSETQ. The germline V and J ends were trimmed by 2 bases and 6 bases, with 14 bases remaining between them. Here the CDR3 reads CASSLFGTEDEKLFF. DNA of the CDR3: TGCGCCAGCAGCTTATTCGGGACGGAGGATGAAAAACTGTTTTTT.

The chain carries TRBV12-3 or TRBV12-4 and TRBJ2-3, with D unresolved. This CDR3 has 13 residues. V was trimmed by 1 base and J by 2 bases, leaving 4 bases between them. CDR3 sequence: CASSLEVTDTQYF. The DNA for the CDR3 is TGTGCCAGCAGTTTAGAGGTCACAGATACGCAGTATTTT.

The V and J genes are TRBV27 and TRBJ1-5; tentatively, D is TRBD1 (5 bases). V lost 2 bases to trimming and J lost 3 bases, with 11 bases between them. The V gene's germline CDR1 is MNHEY and CDR2 SMNVEV (reference sequence). CDR3 length equals 15 residues. CDR3 region: CASSLSRQNNQPQHF. DNA for the CDR3: TGTGCCAGCAGTTTAAGCCGACAGAACAATCAGCCCCAGCATTTT.

As DNA, the CDR3 is TGTGCCAGCCGGGGGGGGCTAGCTACAGATACGCAGTATTTT. Translated: CASRGGLATDTQYF. V usage is TRBV9 and J usage is TRBJ2-3; 8 bases fit TRBD2. The CDR3 consists of 14 residues. Per germline, CDR1 SGDLS and CDR2 YYNGEE. V trimming: 7 bases; J trimming: 3 bases; junction bases outside the gene matches: 7.

This chain joins TRBV29-1 and TRBJ1-2; perhaps TRBD1 as D (6 bases). V lost 1 base and J 4 bases, leaving 19 bases between the germline ends. From germline, CDR1 is SQVTM and CDR2 ANQGSEA. The CDR3 extends over 16 amino acids. CDR3 sequence: CSVEGPGRDIGYGYTF. The CDR3 DNA sequence: TGCAGCGTTGAAGGGCCCGGCCGGGACATCGGCTATGGCTACACCTTC. Full variable domain (missing parts from reference TRBV29-1 and TRBJ1-2): SAVISQKPSRDICQRGTSLTIQCQVDSQVTMMFWYRQQPGQSLTLIATANQGSEATYESGFVIDKFPISRPNLTFSTLTVSNMSPEDSSIYLCSVEGPGRDIGYGYTFGSGTRLTVV.

This clonotype was counted between two and nine times. This chain joins TRBV7-9 and TRBJ2-1; D is uncertain. Trimming removed 1 base at V and 7 bases at J, with 8 bases between. Germline CDR1 and CDR2: SEHNR and FQNEAQ (reference sequence). This CDR3 spans 13 amino acids. CDR3 region: CASSLESRNEQFF. The CDR3 DNA reads TGTGCCAGCAGCTTAGAGTCGCGGAATGAGCAGTTCTTC.

This chain joins TRBV7-2 and TRBJ2-3; D is unresolved. In germline, CDR1 is SGHTA, CDR2 FQGNSA. V shed 0 bases and J shed 0 bases, with 7 bases lying between them. The CDR3 consists of 15 residues. The CDR3 spells CASSLAGISTDTQYF. As DNA, the CDR3 is TGTGCCAGCAGCTTAGCTGGGATTAGCACAGATACGCAGTATTTT.

This clonotype was observed a handful of times. The chain is built from TRBV15 and TRBJ2-2; TRBD1 is a possible D gene (5 bases). V lost 2 bases, J lost 2 bases, and 15 bases lay in between. The germline CDR1 and CDR2 sequences are LNHNV and YYDKDF (reference sequence). The CDR3 runs to 17 residues. The CDR3 DNA sequence: TGTGCCACCAGCAGAAATCCGGACACAACCAACACCGGGGAGCTGTTTTTT. Translated: CATSRNPDTTNTGELFF.

This sequence joins TRBV6-1 and TRBJ1-4, with TRBD1 identical over 9 bases. Germline loops: CDR1 MNHNS, CDR2 SASEGT. There are 15 residues in the CDR3. The J segment lost 4 bases and the V segment lost 6 bases, leaving 6 bases of the junction unmatched. The CDR3 protein is CASSHGDRDNEKLFF. The CDR3 coding sequence is TGTGCCAGCAGCCACGGGGACAGGGATAATGAAAAACTGTTTTTT.

This sequence joins TRBV29-1 and TRBJ2-7, with 9 bases that match TRBD1. The ends lost 6 bases at V and 4 bases at J; junction bases unmatched: 4. This CDR3 comprises 12 residues. Germline V gives CDR1 SQVTM, CDR2 ANQGSEA. CDR3 in amino acids: CSVPGQGYEQYF. The CDR3 nucleotides are TGCAGCGTACCGGGACAGGGTTACGAGCAGTACTTC.

The chain carries TRBV25-1 and TRBJ1-4; the D is unclear. The V end lost 3 bases, the J end lost 0 bases, and 8 bases lay between the germline ends. The CDR3 runs to 15 residues. Germline V gene lookup returns CDR1 MGHDK and CDR2 SYGVNS. The chain's CDR3 is CASSERPATNEKLFF. The CDR3 region has the DNA TGTGCCAGCAGTGAGAGGCCGGCAACTAATGAAAAACTGTTTTTT.

The V call is TRBV6-4, the J call TRBJ2-1; the match to TRBD2 covers 12 bases. CDR1 and CDR2 (germline): MRHNA, SNTAGT. The CDR3 consists of 16 residues. V lost 6 bases and J lost 4; bases outside the gene matches: 7. In DNA, the CDR3 is TGTGCCAGCAGCGCAAAAGGACTAGCGGGGTACAATGAGCAGTTCTTC. Translated: CASSAKGLAGYNEQFF.

The gene calls are TRBV5-1 and TRBJ2-1; D ambiguous. Germline V gene lookup returns CDR1 SGHRS and CDR2 YFSETQ. Trimming took 0 bases from V and 12 from J, leaving 10 bases between them. The CDR3 loop spans 12 amino acids. The CDR3, as DNA: TGCGCCAGCAGCTTGGACAGACTTTTGCAGTTCTTC. Protein product: CASSLDRLLQFF.

In this sample, this clonotype turned up a few times. The rearrangement uses TRBV7-2 and TRBJ1-4; D gene ambiguous. Germline CDR1 SGHTA, CDR2 FQGNSA. The CDR3 loop spans 14 amino acids. Trimming pared 5 bases from V and 3 bases from J, leaving 10 bases between. The CDR3 spells CASSPVEPNEKLFF. DNA of the CDR3: TGTGCCAGCAGCCCGGTGGAACCTAATGAAAAACTGTTTTTT.

In this sample, this clonotype turned up many times. The chain is built from TRBV7-2 and TRBJ2-7, with 7 bases lining up with TRBD2. Germline assignment: CDR1 SGHTA and CDR2 FQGNSA. V shed 1 base and J 1 base; nucleotides not matched to a gene: 4. The CDR3 loop spans 15 amino acids. The CDR3 DNA is TGTGCCAGCAGCTTAGTGGCTAGCGGATCCTACGAGCAGTACTTC. It translates to CASSLVASGSYEQYF.

This clonotype was detected a few times. The chain carries TRBV12-3 or TRBV12-4 and TRBJ2-2; 7 nucleotides align to TRBD1. The CDR3 has 15 residues. V shed 7 bases and J 4 bases; nucleotides not matched to a gene: 9. The CDR3 protein is CASTKTGWTTGELFF. The DNA of the CDR3 is TGTGCCAGCACCAAGACAGGGTGGACCACCGGGGAGCTGTTTTTT.

This clonotype was counted at least ten times. DNA for the CDR3: TGTGCCAGCAGCTCCCCCGGGACGGTCTATGGCTACACCTTC. Protein: CASSSPGTVYGYTF. The chain carries TRBV12-3 or TRBV12-4 and TRBJ1-2, with a possible D match to TRBD1 (5 bases). Trimming cost V 6 bases and J 4 bases, with 15 bases left between them. There are 14 residues in the CDR3.

The chain has TRBV4-1 and TRBJ2-1; possibly TRBD2 for D (7 bases). Germline V gives CDR1 MGHRA, CDR2 YSYEKL. Between the trimmed V and J ends, which lost 0 bases and 9 bases, there was a span of 12 bases. The CDR3 totals 14 residues. CDR3 amino acids: CASSQERGRSEQFF. CDR3 sequence (DNA): TGCGCCAGCAGCCAAGAGCGGGGGCGGAGTGAGCAGTTCTTC.

This clonotype has more than one count but fewer than ten. This rearrangement joins TRBV20-1 to TRBJ2-3, with 10 bases fitting TRBD2. The CDR3 is 14 residues long. Germline assignment: CDR1 DFQATT and CDR2 SNEGSKA (reference sequence). V lost 5 bases and J lost 3; bases outside the gene matches: 5. The CDR3 region has the DNA TGCAGTGCTCCTAGCGGGAGTTGGACAGATACGCAGTATTTT. Translated, it gives CSAPSGSWTDTQYF.

The chain is built from TRBV18 and TRBJ2-5; no reliable D call. V lost 3 bases and J 1 base, leaving 9 bases between the germline ends. Germline V gives CDR1 KGHSH, CDR2 LQKENI. CDR3 size: 14 residues. CDR3 DNA: TGTGCCAGCTCACCCTCCGCAGTCCAAGAGACCCAGTACTTC. Translating gives CASSPSAVQETQYF.

The gene calls are TRBV7-8 and TRBJ2-3; 10 nucleotides line up with TRBD2. The V gene's germline CDR1 is SGHVS and CDR2 FQNEAQ. J was trimmed by 1 base and V by 10 bases; bases with no gene match: 11. CDR3 length: 16 residues. CDR3 protein: CATGLALLGRTDTQYF. CDR3 nucleotides: TGTGCCACGGGACTAGCGCTTCTAGGGCGCACAGATACGCAGTATTTT.

V is TRBV5-1 and J is TRBJ1-1; the match to TRBD1 covers 7 bases. The CDR3 has 16 amino acids. Germline CDR1 and CDR2: SGHRS and YFSETQ. The J segment lost 0 bases and the V segment lost 0 bases, leaving 5 bases of the junction unmatched. The CDR3 spells CASSLGGGLMNTEAFF. The CDR3 DNA is TGCGCCAGCAGCTTGGGAGGGGGCCTCATGAACACTGAAGCTTTCTTT.

This clonotype was observed once. The rearrangement links TRBV19 to TRBJ1-1; no clear D gene. Germline V lookup: CDR1 LNHDA, CDR2 SQIVND (reference sequence). The CDR3 length is 11 residues. Trimming took off 3 bases at V and 5 bases at J, with 4 bases between the two ends. Here the CDR3 DNA reads TGTGCCAGTAGTATTCTGACTGAAGCTTTCTTT. Translating gives CASSILTEAFF.